Below are 25 T cell receptor beta chains sequenced from a single sample in a study of cytomegalovirus exposure and HLA in healthy donors (dated by TCRdb to between 2016 and 2019). The library was prepared using the immunoSEQ multiplex PCR assay. TCRdb limited this immuneACCESS table to in-frame rearrangements with V and J called. A share of clones is missing; checked studies link under half to unresolved V genes, and the rest is unexplained. The sample records 200,000 to 250,000 clones, around nine tenths of which are singletons. The top ten clonotypes cover 2% to 3% of the sample. Sample: PBMCs. Source of these receptors: a man aged 18-30 years in good health and CMV-seronegative.

The genes are TRBV2 and TRBJ2-7, with 8 bases that match TRBD2. The length of the CDR3 is 13 residues. V gave up 5 bases and J gave up 6 bases; unmatched junction bases: 6. CDR1 and CDR2 from the germline V gene are SNHLY and FYNNEI. CDR3 loop: CASSSGLVGEQYF. In DNA, the CDR3 is TGTGCCAGCAGTTCGGGACTAGTGGGCGAGCAGTACTTC.

The chain employs TRBV27 and TRBJ2-5; 14 bases line up with TRBD2. The J call could be wrong; TRBJ2-7 is a better fit for the DNA end. The CDR3 is made up of 14 amino acids. Germline loops: CDR1 MNHEY, CDR2 SMNVEV (reference sequence). The CDR3 sequence is CASSWTSGRNEQYF. The CDR3, as DNA: TGTGCCAGCAGTTGGACTAGCGGGAGGAACGAGCAGTACTTC.

This chain links TRBV29-1 with TRBJ2-1; D gene unclear. Germline CDR1 and CDR2: SQVTM and ANQGSEA. The ends were cut back, 0 bases at V and 5 bases at J, with 5 bases in the middle. The CDR3 is made up of 12 amino acids. CDR3 residues: CSVEDPDNEQFF. Written as DNA, the CDR3 is TGCAGCGTTGAAGATCCGGACAATGAGCAGTTCTTC.

The V call is TRBV28, the J call TRBJ2-7, with unresolved D. The CDR3 runs 13 residues. V lost 3 bases and J lost 4, with 10 bases in between. Germline V gene data show CDR1 as MDHEN and CDR2 as SYDVKM. The CDR3 DNA reads TGTGCCAGCAGTTTGAAGCTTCGATACGAGCAGTACTTC. It is translated as CASSLKLRYEQYF.

This chain links TRBV7-7 with TRBJ2-7, with TRBD1 matching over 11 bases. The V and J ends lost 5 bases and 3 bases, in that order; junction bases with no gene match: 6. Per the germline V gene, CDR1 is SSHAT and CDR2 is FNYEAQ (reference sequence). This CDR3 has 15 amino acids. CDR3 sequence reads: CASSRGQGGLYEQYF. In DNA form, the CDR3 reads TGTGCCAGCAGCAGGGGACAGGGGGGCCTCTACGAGCAGTACTTC.

The chain employs TRBV28 and TRBJ2-7; D may be TRBD1 (5 bases). V was cut by 5 bases and J by 2 bases, with 13 bases left in between. CDR1 is MDHEN, CDR2 SYDVKM, per germline. The CDR3 consists of 14 residues. CDR3 residues: CASSHRYGPYEQYF. The CDR3, as DNA: TGTGCCAGCAGTCACAGGTATGGGCCCTACGAGCAGTACTTC.

The chain employs TRBV11-2 and TRBJ2-7; 11 bases are a match to TRBD2. The CDR3 is made up of 14 amino acids. Per germline, CDR1 SGHAT and CDR2 FQNNGV. The J segment lost 5 bases and the V segment lost 9 bases, leaving 9 bases of the junction unmatched. The CDR3 coding sequence is TGTGCCAGGGGGATAGCGGGAGGGCTCCACGAGCAGTACTTC. Amino acids: CARGIAGGLHEQYF.

The sample holds a few counts of this clone. The V gene is TRBV7-9, the J gene TRBJ1-2; D is possibly TRBD1 (6 bases). CDR1 SEHNR and CDR2 FQNEAQ come from the germline V gene (reference sequence). V lost 6 bases and J lost 5, with 7 bases in between. The CDR3 runs 11 residues. CDR3 residues: CASSQGYGYTF. In nucleotides, the CDR3 is TGTGCCAGCAGTCAGGGGTATGGCTACACCTTC.

The rearrangement uses TRBV25-1 and TRBJ2-1, with 7 bases that match TRBD2. Germline lookup yields CDR1 MGHDK and CDR2 SYGVNS. Trimming at V came to 3 bases and at J to 8 bases, leaving 19 bases not matched to a gene. The CDR3 totals 18 residues. The CDR3 reads CASSDRETGLVIPDEQFF. Written as DNA, the CDR3 is TGTGCCAGCAGTGATCGGGAGACCGGACTAGTTATTCCGGATGAGCAGTTCTTC.

The chain is built from TRBV6-6 and TRBJ2-7; TRBD2 matches at 7 bases. With V trimmed by 6 bases and J by 0 bases, 5 bases remained unmatched. The CDR3 is 14 amino acids. The V gene's germline CDR1 is MNHNY and CDR2 SVGAGI (reference sequence). CDR3 sequence reads: CASRLAATSYEQYF. DNA for the CDR3: TGTGCCAGCAGGCTAGCGGCGACCTCCTACGAGCAGTACTTC.

The rearrangement uses TRBV7-2 and TRBJ2-5, with a tentative D call TRBD2 (6 bases). V was shortened by 2 bases and J by 5 bases, with 18 bases between the two germline ends. The CDR3 is made up of 16 amino acids. Germline V lookup: CDR1 SGHTA, CDR2 FQGNSA. Here the CDR3 reads CASSLMQGGGGETQYF. CDR3 in DNA: TGTGCCAGCAGCTTAATGCAGGGAGGTGGTGGGGAGACCCAGTACTTC.

This clone was recorded once. CDR3 region: CASSRRGLASADTQYF. CDR3 bases: TGTGCCAGCAGCAGAAGGGGACTAGCGAGCGCAGATACGCAGTATTTT. The chain carries TRBV28 and TRBJ2-3; 10 positions agree with TRBD2. This CDR3 is 16 amino acids long. Germline V gene lookup returns CDR1 MDHEN and CDR2 SYDVKM. The V segment lost 6 bases and the J segment 4 bases; nucleotides outside the gene matches: 10.

The rearrangement joins TRBV18 to TRBJ2-7; D is undetermined. The germline V gene has CDR1 KGHSH and CDR2 LQKENI. The CDR3 extends over 13 amino acids. With 3 bases removed from V and 6 bases from J, the gap between germline ends came to 12 bases. The CDR3 protein is CASSPSGASEQYF. CDR3 in DNA: TGTGCCAGCTCACCGTCTGGAGCTAGCGAGCAGTACTTC.

The rearrangement links TRBV28 to TRBJ1-5; no firm D call. The ends were cut back, 7 bases at V and 7 bases at J, with 17 bases in the middle. Germline V CDR1 and CDR2: MDHEN, SYDVKM. CDR3 length: 14 amino acids. CDR3 in DNA: TGTGCCAGCACCCCCTTGGAGGGAACACAGCCCCAGCATTTT. It codes for CASTPLEGTQPQHF.

This clone came up a few times. J is TRBJ2-7 and V is TRBV7-9, with D tentatively TRBD1 (6 bases). Trimming took 4 bases from V and 3 from J, leaving 10 bases between them. Germline V gene sequence: CDR1 SEHNR, CDR2 FQNEAQ (reference sequence). This CDR3 comprises 13 residues. In DNA form, the CDR3 reads TGTGCCAGCAGCTCCCGGACAGTCTACGAGCAGTACTTC. Translating it yields CASSSRTVYEQYF. The full variable domain, completed using reference TRBV7-9 and TRBJ2-7, is DTGVSQNPRHKITKRGQNVTFRCDPISEHNRLYWYRQTLGQGPEFLTYFQNEAQLEKSRLLSDRFSAERPKGSFSTLEIQRTEQGDSAMYLCASSSRTVYEQYFGPGTRLTVT.

V and J are TRBV7-9 and TRBJ2-5, with no clear D. The ends were cut back, 1 base at V and 1 base at J, with 13 bases in the middle. This CDR3 has 16 residues. Germline loops: CDR1 SEHNR, CDR2 FQNEAQ (reference sequence). Here the CDR3 DNA reads TGTGCCAGCAGCTTAGTGCGAATGTTGCTCCAAGAGACCCAGTACTTC. Translating gives CASSLVRMLLQETQYF.

The chain has TRBV11-2 and TRBJ2-1; 9 nucleotides agree with TRBD2. Per germline, CDR1 SGHAT and CDR2 FQNNGV. J was trimmed by 10 bases and V by 6 bases; bases with no gene match: 16. The CDR3 is 16 residues long. CDR3 sequence: CASRSPRGREGSEQFF. CDR3 nucleotide sequence: TGTGCCAGCAGGTCACCTAGAGGGCGGGAGGGGTCGGAGCAGTTCTTC.

The CDR3 spells CASSSPSGVSVSGELFF. CDR3 bases: TGTGCCAGCAGCTCCCCTTCAGGGGTTTCAGTTTCCGGGGAGCTGTTTTTT. V and J are TRBV13 and TRBJ2-2; the D gene is possibly TRBD1 (6 bases). V was cut by 4 bases and J by 6 bases, with 21 bases left in between. There are 17 residues in the CDR3. Looked up from germline, CDR1 is PRHDT and CDR2 is FYEKMQ (reference sequence).

J is TRBJ2-1 and V is TRBV7-9, with 7 bases identical to TRBD1. The CDR3 has 11 amino acids. CDR1 and CDR2 from the germline V gene are SEHNR and FQNEAQ (reference sequence). V shed 4 bases and J 16 bases; nucleotides not matched to a gene: 7. Written as DNA, the CDR3 is TGTGCCAGCAGCTCCGACAGGGCGTTCTTCTTC. This sequence encodes CASSSDRAFFF.

The chain recombines TRBV9 with TRBJ2-1, with TRBD1 identical over 10 bases. Germline values: CDR1 SGDLS, CDR2 YYNGEE. V dropped 2 bases and J dropped 7; count of bases not matched to a gene: 3. CDR3 length: 14 amino acids. The chain's CDR3 is CASSVDRGRNEQFF. The CDR3 DNA is TGTGCCAGCAGCGTCGACAGGGGGCGGAATGAGCAGTTCTTC.

The chain links TRBV19 to TRBJ2-1; 7 bases match TRBD1. J lost 3 bases, V lost 5 bases, and 1 base had no gene match. From germline, CDR1 is LNHDA and CDR2 SQIVND (reference sequence). This CDR3 region has 13 residues. CDR3 sequence reads: CASSWDSYNEQFF. CDR3 DNA: TGTGCCAGTAGTTGGGACAGCTACAATGAGCAGTTCTTC.

The sample holds one count of this clone. The V and J genes are TRBV6-1 and TRBJ2-7; D is possibly TRBD1 (5 bases). The length of the CDR3 is 15 residues. V was shortened by 1 base and J by 0 bases, with 10 bases between the two germline ends. Germline V gene lookup returns CDR1 MNHNS and CDR2 SASEGT. The DNA for the CDR3 is TGTGCCAGCAGTGAAGTAGGACACCTCTCCTACGAGCAGTACTTC. Translated: CASSEVGHLSYEQYF.

This chain connects TRBV9 to TRBJ2-7, with 8 positions matching TRBD1. Germline V gene data show CDR1 as SGDLS and CDR2 as YYNGEE. V lost 0 bases to trimming and J lost 4 bases; unmatched junction nucleotides: 9. The length of the CDR3 is 16 residues. CDR3 sequence reads: CASSVEVDRGGYEQYF. DNA of the CDR3: TGTGCCAGCAGCGTAGAGGTTGACAGGGGCGGGTACGAGCAGTACTTC.

The chain recombines TRBV2 with TRBJ2-1, with D possibly being TRBD2 (6 bases). V lost 8 bases, J lost 15 bases, and 14 bases lay in between. Looked up from germline, CDR1 is SNHLY and CDR2 is FYNNEI. The CDR3 spans 10 residues. This CDR3 is CASGGRVRFF. The DNA for the CDR3 is TGTGCCAGCGGGGGGAGAGTTCGGTTCTTC.

The V gene is TRBV2, the J gene TRBJ1-5; no clear D. Per the germline V gene, CDR1 is SNHLY and CDR2 is FYNNEI. V lost 4 bases and J lost 0, with 7 bases in between. The length of the CDR3 is 14 residues. DNA of the CDR3: TGTGCCAGCAGTGGCACAAATAGCAATCAGCCCCAGCATTTT. Amino acids: CASSGTNSNQPQHF.